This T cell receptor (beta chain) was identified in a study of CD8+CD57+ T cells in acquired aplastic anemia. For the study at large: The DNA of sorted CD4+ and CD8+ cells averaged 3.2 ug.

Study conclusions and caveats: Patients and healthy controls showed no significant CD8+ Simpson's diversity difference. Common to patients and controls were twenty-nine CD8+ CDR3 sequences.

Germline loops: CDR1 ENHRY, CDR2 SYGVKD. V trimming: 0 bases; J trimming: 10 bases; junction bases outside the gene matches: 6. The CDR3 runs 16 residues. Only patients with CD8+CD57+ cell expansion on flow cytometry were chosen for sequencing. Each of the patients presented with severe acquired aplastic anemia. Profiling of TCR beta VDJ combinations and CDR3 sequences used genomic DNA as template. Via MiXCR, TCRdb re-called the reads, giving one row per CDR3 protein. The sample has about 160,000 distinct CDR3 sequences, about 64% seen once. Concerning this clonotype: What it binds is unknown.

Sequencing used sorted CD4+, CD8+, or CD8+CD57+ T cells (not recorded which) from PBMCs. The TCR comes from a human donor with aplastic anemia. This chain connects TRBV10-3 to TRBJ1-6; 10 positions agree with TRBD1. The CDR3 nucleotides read TGTGCCATCAGTGAGTCGGGACAGGGGAGAGGCTCACCCCTCCACTTT. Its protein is CAISESGQGRGSPLHF.